This is a list of T cell receptor beta chains from one sample in a study of OX40 agonist ivuxolimab in advanced cancers. TCRdb keeps only in-frame clones here, not all; method: immunoSEQ multiplex PCR. Of tens of thousands of clones listed, less than 85% were seen once; the top ten hold 6.5% to 8%. The sequences come from CD4+ or CD8+ T cells sorted from blood, collected in a trial of the OX40 agonist ivuxolimab. These TCRs come from an adult with an advanced solid tumor such as melanoma, head and neck, liver or kidney cancer. The CDR3 runs from the conserved cysteine through the conserved F or W. The order of the fields is J gene, clone size, D gene, V gene, CDR3 DNA, CDR3 protein. A D gene is named only where the DNA matches it firmly. Only part of the rows carry a size: once, few, many, or a class if the clone is expanded.

TRBJ2-5,-,-,TRBV6-1,TGTGCCAGCCTCCGGACAGACGGTGAGACCCAGTACTTC,CASLRTDGETQYF
TRBJ2-7,-,-,TRBV7-9,TGTGCCAGCAGCTTAACTGCTCGAGACAGCGAGCAGTACTTC,CASSLTARDSEQYF
TRBJ2-7,-,-,TRBV5-1,TGCGCCAGCAGCTTGGAACGGGGGCACGAGCAGTACTTC,CASSLERGHEQYF
TRBJ2-7,few,-,TRBV2,TGTGCCAGCAGTGAAGAGGCCTCCCCGGCCAGGAGGGATATCGAGCAGTACTTC,CASSEEASPARRDIEQYF
TRBJ1-5,-,-,TRBV19,TGTGCCAGTAGTACCAGGGGCAGGGGTCAGCCCCAGCATTTT,CASSTRGRGQPQHF
TRBJ2-5,-,TRBD1,TRBV7-8,TGTGCCAGCAGCTTACAGACAGGGAACCAAGAGACCCAGTACTTC,CASSLQTGNQETQYF
TRBJ1-2,-,-,TRBV10-3,TGTGCCATCAGTGAATCGTGGGACTATGGCTACACCTTC,CAISESWDYGYTF
TRBJ1-2,-,-,TRBV27,TGTGCCAGCAGTTTAATCGGGGGGTCCCCCTATGGCTACACCTTC,CASSLIGGSPYGYTF
TRBJ2-1,-,TRBD2,TRBV7-3,TGTGCCAGCAGCCAGGCACTAGCGGGAGTAAGTGAGCAGTTCTTC,CASSQALAGVSEQFF
TRBJ2-3,-,-,TRBV6-5,TGTGCCAGCAGTTACTCGGGGAGGATTACAGATACGCAGTATTTT,CASSYSGRITDTQYF
TRBJ2-3,-,-,TRBV9,TGTGCCAGCAGCGTCTCCGGTACAGATACGCAGTATTTT,CASSVSGTDTQYF
TRBJ2-7,-,-,TRBV30,TGTGCCTGGAGTGGGTCGAAGCAGTACTTC,CAWSGSKQYF
TRBJ1-1,once,-,TRBV20-1,TGCAGTGCTGAAAACACTGAAGCTTTCTTT,CSAENTEAFF
TRBJ2-7,-,TRBD2,TRBV7-9,TGTGCCAGCAGAGCAGCGGGAGGCTCCTACGAGCAGTACTTC,CASRAAGGSYEQYF
TRBJ2-3,many,-,TRBV6-5,TGTGCCAGCAGAGAAGGGGCTTTCACAGATACGCAGTATTTT,CASREGAFTDTQYF
TRBJ2-7,-,-,TRBV7-2,TGTGCCAGCAGTTTAGGGGCAGGGCGGGGACTCGAGCAGTACTTC,CASSLGAGRGLEQYF
TRBJ1-5,-,-,TRBV4-1,TGCGCCAGCAGCCCCGGACAGATTATTAATCAGCCCCAGCATTTT,CASSPGQIINQPQHF
TRBJ2-7,-,TRBD1,TRBV7-9,TGTGCCAGCAGCTCCACCCGGACAGGGTCCTACGAGCAGTACTTC,CASSSTRTGSYEQYF
TRBJ1-4,-,-,TRBV6-5,TGTGCCAGCAGTTACACGATAGGGGCTAATGAAAAACTGTTTTTT,CASSYTIGANEKLFF
TRBJ2-7,-,TRBD2,TRBV7-9,TGTGCCAGCAGCACCGGGACTAGCGGGAGAGGCCACGAGCAGTACTTC,CASSTGTSGRGHEQYF
TRBJ1-5,-,TRBD1,TRBV27,TGTGCCAGCAGTCGAGACAGGGGGCATCAGCCCCAGCATTTT,CASSRDRGHQPQHF
TRBJ2-5,once,TRBD2,TRBV30,TGTGCCTGGGGACTAGTAGGAGAGACCCAGTACTTC,CAWGLVGETQYF
TRBJ1-3,few,TRBD1,TRBV10-3,TGTGCCATAGGGGGGACAGGCCGCTCTGGAAACACCATATATTTT,CAIGGTGRSGNTIYF
TRBJ2-7,-,-,TRBV6-6,TGTGCCAGCAGTGGGGCCTACGAGCAGTACTTC,CASSGAYEQYF
TRBJ2-1,-,-,TRBV5-6,TGTGCCAGCAGGCTCTTGGAGCGGAGCTCCTACAATGAGCAGTTCTTC,CASRLLERSSYNEQFF
TRBJ2-1,few,-,TRBV5-1,TGCGCCAGCAGCTTGGCGGGGAGAAACAATGAGCAGTTCTTC,CASSLAGRNNEQFF
TRBJ2-1,-,-,TRBV7-8,TGTGCCAGCAGCTTAGGGGGTCCGGGAGGGGGCCACAATGAGCAGTTCTTC,CASSLGGPGGGHNEQFF
TRBJ2-7,-,-,TRBV19,TGTGCCAGTAGTATCAACCTTGGGCGCGAGCAGTACTTC,CASSINLGREQYF
TRBJ1-4,-,TRBD1,TRBV11-3,TGTGCCAGCAGCTTAGGGGACAGTGCTGAAAAACTGTTTTTT,CASSLGDSAEKLFF
TRBJ1-1,-,-,TRBV18,TGTGCCAGCTCACAGCTCAGGGGCGGGACTGAAGCTTTCTTT,CASSQLRGGTEAFF
TRBJ2-1,-,TRBD2,TRBV18,TGTGCCAGCTCGCCGACTAGCGGGGGAGTCGACAATGAGCAGTTCTTC,CASSPTSGGVDNEQFF
TRBJ2-1,-,-,TRBV30,TGTGCGCATCTCAGGGTCCCCTCCTACAATGAGCAGTTCTTC,CAHLRVPSYNEQFF
TRBJ2-2,-,-,TRBV19,TGTGCCAGTAGTATCTTGGGGCCCGGGGAGCTGTTTTTT,CASSILGPGELFF
TRBJ2-7,-,-,TRBV30,TGTGCCTGGAGTGATGGGGGGCGCTCCCACGAGCAGTACTTC,CAWSDGGRSHEQYF
TRBJ2-5,-,TRBD1,TRBV7-9,TGTGCCAGCAGCTTAGCTGGGACAGGGGGCGCGGAGACCCAGTACTTC,CASSLAGTGGAETQYF
TRBJ2-7,-,-,TRBV21-1,TGTGCCAGCAGCGGGTTGACTAGCTCTCGCTACGAGCAGTACTTC,CASSGLTSSRYEQYF
TRBJ1-1,-,-,TRBV19,TGTGCCAGTACCACCCGGGGCGGCGGCAGGGACACTGAAGCTTTCTTT,CASTTRGGGRDTEAFF
TRBJ2-2,once,TRBD1,TRBV6-4,TGTGCCAGCAGAAAGGGACAGGGGTACACCGGGGAGCTGTTTTTT,CASRKGQGYTGELFF
TRBJ2-6,-,-,TRBV10-2,TGCGCCAGCAGCCTTACAGGGAGCTCTGGGGCCAACGTCCTGACTTTC,CASSLTGSSGANVLTF
TRBJ2-3,-,TRBD2,TRBV15,TGTGCCACCAGCAGAGATCTAGCGGGTTTAGATACGCAGTATTTT,CATSRDLAGLDTQYF
TRBJ1-1,-,-,TRBV18,TGTGCCAGCTCACCACCCGACAGACCGTACACTGAAGCTTTCTTT,CASSPPDRPYTEAFF
TRBJ2-3,-,-,TRBV5-4,TGTGCCAGCAGCTTACCGCTAGGGGGTAGCGAACGTACAGATACGCAGTATTTT,CASSLPLGGSERTDTQYF
TRBJ2-7,-,-,TRBV9,TGTGCCAGCAGCCCGGACTTGGGGACCTACGAGCAGTACTTC,CASSPDLGTYEQYF
TRBJ2-1,-,TRBD2,TRBV6-1,TGTGCCAGCAGGGATTCCGGGGGGGACTGGGAGCAGTTCTTC,CASRDSGGDWEQFF